This T cell receptor beta chain was captured by sequencing in a study of blood T cell repertoires in COVID-19. The wider study: Researchers got acute and convalescent COVID-19 samples from the United States, Italy and Spain. PBMCs, B-cell-depleted T cells, or T cells were the source of the cDNA or gDNA that made up the material.

Germline loops: CDR1 SNHLY, CDR2 FYNNEI. V dropped 5 bases and J dropped 1 base, with 11 bases sitting between them. The CDR3 loop spans 14 amino acids. Original processing notes: Quantification of nucleated cells was approximated via reference gene primer amplification. Clones were sequenced by immunoSEQ multiplex PCR, and TCRdb holds only the in-frame ones, with some missing. The V and J calls and clone size come from that table; D and trimming were worked out from the DNA. This sample has over 200,000 clones; roughly nine tenths occur once, and the top ten carry about 6%. The sample was peripheral blood. This receptor was taken from a man in his fifties or sixties who had recovered from COVID-19. The chain recombines TRBV2 with TRBJ1-1; D may be TRBD1 (5 bases). Written as DNA, the CDR3 is TGTGCCAGCAGTCCCACCGACAGGAACACTGAAGCTTTCTTT. Translated, it gives CASSPTDRNTEAFF.